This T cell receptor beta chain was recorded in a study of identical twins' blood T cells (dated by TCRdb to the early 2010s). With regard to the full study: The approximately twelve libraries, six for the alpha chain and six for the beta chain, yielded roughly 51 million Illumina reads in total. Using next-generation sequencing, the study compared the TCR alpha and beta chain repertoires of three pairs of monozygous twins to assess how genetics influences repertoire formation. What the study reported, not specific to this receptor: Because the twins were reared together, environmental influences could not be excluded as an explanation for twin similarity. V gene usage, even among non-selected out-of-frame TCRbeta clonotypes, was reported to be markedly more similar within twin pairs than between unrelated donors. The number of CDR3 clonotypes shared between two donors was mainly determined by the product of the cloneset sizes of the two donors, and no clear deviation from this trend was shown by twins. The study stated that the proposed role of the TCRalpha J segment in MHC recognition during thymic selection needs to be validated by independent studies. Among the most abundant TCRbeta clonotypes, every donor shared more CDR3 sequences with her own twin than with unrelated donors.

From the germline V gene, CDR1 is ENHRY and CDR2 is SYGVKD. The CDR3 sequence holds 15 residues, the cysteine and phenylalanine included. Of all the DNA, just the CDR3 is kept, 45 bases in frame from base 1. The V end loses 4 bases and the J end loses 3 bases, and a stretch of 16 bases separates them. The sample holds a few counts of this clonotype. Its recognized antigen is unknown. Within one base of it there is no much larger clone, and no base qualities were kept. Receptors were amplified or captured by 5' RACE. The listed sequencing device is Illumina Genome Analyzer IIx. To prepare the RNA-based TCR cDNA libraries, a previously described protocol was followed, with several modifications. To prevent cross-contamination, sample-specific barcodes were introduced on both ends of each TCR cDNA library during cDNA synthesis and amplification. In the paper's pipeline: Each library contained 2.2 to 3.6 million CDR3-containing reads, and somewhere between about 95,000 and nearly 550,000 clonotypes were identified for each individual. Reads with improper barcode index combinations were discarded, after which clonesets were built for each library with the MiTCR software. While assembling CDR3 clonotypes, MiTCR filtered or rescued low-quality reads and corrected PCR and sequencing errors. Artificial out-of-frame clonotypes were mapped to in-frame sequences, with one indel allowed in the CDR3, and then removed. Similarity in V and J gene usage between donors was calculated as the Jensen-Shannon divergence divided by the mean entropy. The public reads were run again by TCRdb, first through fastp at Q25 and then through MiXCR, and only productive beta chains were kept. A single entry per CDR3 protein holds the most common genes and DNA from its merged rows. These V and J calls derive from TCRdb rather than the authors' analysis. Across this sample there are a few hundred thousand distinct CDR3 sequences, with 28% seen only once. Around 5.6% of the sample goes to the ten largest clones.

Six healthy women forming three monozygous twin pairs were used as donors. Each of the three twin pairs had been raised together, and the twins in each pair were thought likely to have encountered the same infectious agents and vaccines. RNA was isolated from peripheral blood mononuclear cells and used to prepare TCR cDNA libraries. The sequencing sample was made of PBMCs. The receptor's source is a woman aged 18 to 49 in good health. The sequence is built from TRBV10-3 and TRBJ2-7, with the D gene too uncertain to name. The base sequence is TGTGCCATCAGTGGATCCGTCGGGTCGAACTACGAGCAGTACTTC. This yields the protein CAISGSVGSNYEQYF.